This TCR beta chain originates from a study of blood T cell repertoires in COVID-19. Whole-study context: COVID-19 samples from acute and convalescent phases originated in the United States, Italy and Spain.

The CDR3 consists of 15 residues. V lost 4 bases and J lost 4; bases outside the gene matches: 2. CDR1 and CDR2 (germline): MGHRA, YSYEKL. Some clones are missing from TCRdb's copy, which holds only in-frame ones; the method was immunoSEQ multiplex PCR. The data hold under 200,000 clones, with around 82% observed a single time. Source material: peripheral blood. This TCR derives from an elderly woman with acute or convalescent COVID-19. J is TRBJ2-3 and V is TRBV4-1; TRBD2 aligns across 13 bases. CDR3 in amino acids: CASSPLAGGADTQYF. CDR3 in DNA: TGCGCCAGCAGCCCACTAGCGGGGGGGGCAGATACGCAGTATTTT.